The 4 T cell receptor beta chains listed next were all sequenced from one sample in a study of blood T cell repertoires in COVID-19. Profiling relied on immunoSEQ multiplex PCR, and the TCRdb table lists in-frame clones only, not all of them. The sample has about 39,000 clones; approximately 85% are singletons. Sequenced: peripheral blood. These receptors were taken from a man aged 55-75 years with acute or convalescent COVID-19.

This sequence joins TRBV20-1 and TRBJ2-4, with D perhaps TRBD2 (5 bases). V lost 5 bases and J 6 bases, leaving 8 bases between the germline ends. The germline V gene has CDR1 DFQATT and CDR2 SNEGSKA (reference sequence). The CDR3 is 11 residues long. The DNA for the CDR3 is TGCAGTGCTTCGGGGTTAAACATTCAGTACTTC. As protein: CSASGLNIQYF.

The chain employs TRBV5-1 and TRBJ1-2, with D unresolved. V lost 1 base and J lost 9, with 16 bases in between. The germline CDR1 and CDR2 sequences are SGHRS and YFSETQ. The CDR3 contains 14 residues. The CDR3 protein is CASSLTVASVSYTF. The CDR3 DNA follows: TGCGCCAGCAGCTTGACGGTCGCGTCGGTTAGCTACACCTTC.

V usage is TRBV6-2 or TRBV6-3 and J usage is TRBJ1-5, with no clear D. V lost 1 base and J 11 bases, leaving 15 bases between the germline ends. This CDR3 spans 14 amino acids. Germline assignment: CDR1 MNHEY and CDR2 SVGEGT. Here the CDR3 DNA reads TGTGCCAGCAGTTACTTAAACCTGGCCACGACCCAGCATTTT. Translating gives CASSYLNLATTQHF.

This clone appeared once. The chain carries TRBV28 and TRBJ2-2; TRBD1 aligns across 7 bases. Germline CDR1 reads MDHEN; CDR2 reads SYDVKM. The CDR3 is 14 residues long. Trimming cost V 4 bases and J 4 bases; bases outside gene matches: 3. The CDR3, as DNA: TGTGCCAGCAGTTCCCCAGGGGGCACCGGGGAGCTGTTTTTT. This sequence encodes CASSSPGGTGELFF.